One and the same sample provided the 19 T cell receptor beta chains below, sequenced in a study of technical replicates of blood from a few donors. Only in-frame clones appear in the TCRdb table, and some are missing; sequencing was by immunoSEQ multiplex PCR. The repertoire holds 79,000 or so clones, 92% seen once, with over 0.35% in the top ten. The sample taken for sequencing was T cells isolated from PBMCs. The source of these receptors is a human donor in good health.

The rearrangement uses TRBV2 and TRBJ1-2, with 8 nucleotides matching TRBD1. Germline-derived CDR1 and CDR2 are SNHLY and FYNNEI. Trimming cost V 3 bases and J 4 bases; bases outside gene matches: 7. This CDR3 comprises 15 residues. DNA of the CDR3: TGTGCCAGCAGTGAGGACAGGGCTCTGGTCTATGGCTACACCTTC. It encodes CASSEDRALVYGYTF.

The chain links TRBV27 to TRBJ2-1; 11 bases align to TRBD2. CDR1 and CDR2 from the germline V gene are MNHEY and SMNVEV (reference sequence). V dropped 5 bases and J dropped 8; count of bases not matched to a gene: 20. The CDR3 is made up of 19 amino acids. The CDR3 here is CASSRTPLAGGPTLDEQFF. The CDR3 DNA reads TGTGCCAGCAGTCGCACGCCTCTAGCGGGAGGTCCTACCTTGGATGAGCAGTTCTTC.

The rearrangement joins TRBV4-3 to TRBJ2-1; possibly TRBD1 for D (6 bases). V shed 4 bases and J shed 6 bases, with 16 bases lying between them. CDR3 length: 15 amino acids. Germline V gene sequence: CDR1 LGHNA, CDR2 YSLEER. The CDR3 is CASSRLTGDGNEQFF. The CDR3 DNA sequence: TGCGCCAGCAGCCGCTTGACAGGCGACGGCAATGAGCAGTTCTTC.

The rearrangement joins TRBV7-2 to TRBJ2-2; tentative D call: TRBD1 (5 bases). The CDR3 is 15 amino acids. The V and J ends lost 5 bases and 2 bases respectively, with 12 bases between them. The germline V gene has CDR1 SGHTA and CDR2 FQGNSA. The CDR3: CASSRNRGNTGELFF. The DNA for the CDR3 is TGTGCCAGCAGCCGGAATAGGGGTAACACCGGGGAGCTGTTTTTT.

The chain combines TRBV30 with TRBJ1-2; D gene uncertain. CDR3 length equals 9 residues. Germline V CDR1 and CDR2: GTSNPN, SVGIG (reference sequence). The germline V and J ends were trimmed by 5 bases and 6 bases, with 4 bases remaining between them. Here the CDR3 reads CAWGDGYTF. CDR3 coding DNA: TGTGCCTGGGGAGATGGCTACACCTTC.

This chain links TRBV7-3 with TRBJ2-1, with D maybe TRBD2 (6 bases). Germline V gene data show CDR1 as SGHTA and CDR2 as FQGTGA. V was cut by 11 bases and J by 8 bases, with 7 bases left in between. This CDR3 comprises 9 residues. CDR3 region: CASGDEQFF. The DNA for the CDR3 is TGTGCCTCGGGGGATGAGCAGTTCTTC.

The chain employs TRBV19 and TRBJ2-7; D is unclear. Trimming shortened V by 5 bases and J by 7 bases, and 9 bases separated the two germline ends. The CDR3 contains 11 residues. Germline loops: CDR1 LNHDA, CDR2 SQIVND (reference sequence). This chain's CDR3 is CASSARWEQYF. The CDR3 DNA reads TGTGCCAGTAGTGCCCGGTGGGAGCAGTACTTC.

The chain employs TRBV15 and TRBJ2-1, with 12 bases aligning to TRBD2. This CDR3 has 17 residues. Germline lookup yields CDR1 LNHNV and CDR2 YYDKDF (reference sequence). The junction had 13 bases not matched to a gene; V was cut back by 6 bases and J by 7 bases. Here the CDR3 reads CATSGGLAGGPGNEQFF. CDR3 bases: TGTGCCACCAGTGGTGGGCTAGCGGGAGGGCCGGGTAATGAGCAGTTCTTC.

The V and J genes are TRBV4-1 and TRBJ2-7; 8 bases align to TRBD1. Germline lookup yields CDR1 MGHRA and CDR2 YSYEKL. There are 15 residues in the CDR3. The trim removed 0 bases at V and 4 bases at J, leaving 5 bases unmatched. The CDR3 reads CASSQEDRAIYEQYF. CDR3 coding DNA: TGCGCCAGCAGCCAAGAGGACAGGGCCATATACGAGCAGTACTTC.

This clone was counted only a few times. V usage is TRBV12-5 and J usage is TRBJ1-1; D is ambiguous. The germline gives CDR1 LGHNT, CDR2 FRNRAP. V lost 7 bases and J lost 4, with 13 bases in between. The CDR3 length is 13 residues. The CDR3 is CASVNGQFTEAFF. The CDR3 nucleotides are TGTGCTAGTGTTAATGGGCAATTCACTGAAGCTTTCTTT.

This chain links TRBV6-5 with TRBJ2-2; no reliable D call. The CDR3 extends over 11 amino acids. V was clipped by 7 bases and J by 6 bases, with 6 bases between them. CDR1 is MNHEY, CDR2 SVGAGI, per germline. The DNA for the CDR3 is TGTGCCAGCATAGATGCCGGGGAGCTGTTTTTT. Residues: CASIDAGELFF.

The CDR3 DNA sequence: TGTGCCAGCGTACAGGGTTTCGAGCAGTACTTC. This gives the protein CASVQGFEQYF. The rearrangement links TRBV18 to TRBJ2-7; D perhaps matches TRBD1 (6 bases). Trimming pared 8 bases from V and 6 bases from J, leaving 11 bases between. The CDR3 spans 11 residues. Germline-derived CDR1 and CDR2 are KGHSH and LQKENI.

The CDR3 here is CASSPSTGEINNEQFF. The DNA for the CDR3 is TGTGCCAGCAGTCCTTCTACAGGGGAGATAAACAATGAGCAGTTCTTC. The chain links TRBV27 to TRBJ2-1; 7 nucleotides match TRBD1. V dropped 5 bases and J dropped 5; count of bases not matched to a gene: 12. CDR1 and CDR2 (germline): MNHEY, SMNVEV (reference sequence). The CDR3 consists of 16 residues.

The chain uses TRBV28 and TRBJ1-1, with D perhaps matching TRBD1 (6 bases). The V end was cut by 5 bases, the J end by 0 bases, with 13 bases between. The germline V gene has CDR1 MDHEN and CDR2 SYDVKM. The CDR3 has 15 residues. CDR3 sequence reads: CASSDRNSMNTEAFF. The CDR3 region has the DNA TGTGCCAGCAGTGACAGGAACTCCATGAACACTGAAGCTTTCTTT.

This chain joins TRBV11-2 and TRBJ2-2; D is unclear. Germline lookup yields CDR1 SGHAT and CDR2 FQNNGV. V was cut by 0 bases and J by 5 bases, with 4 bases left in between. The CDR3 contains 13 residues. The CDR3 region has the DNA TGTGCCAGCAGCTTAGAACGGACCGGGGAGCTGTTTTTT. This encodes CASSLERTGELFF. Full variable domain (missing parts from reference TRBV11-2 and TRBJ2-2): EAGVAQSPRYKIIEKRQSVAFWCNPISGHATLYWYQQILGQGPKLLIQFQNNGVVDDSQLPKDRFSAERLKGVDSTLKIQPAKLEDSAVYLCASSLERTGELFFGEGSRLTVL.

The genes are TRBV6-5 and TRBJ1-1; TRBD1 matches 9 bases. Germline V lookup: CDR1 MNHEY, CDR2 SVGAGI. This CDR3 contains 13 residues. V lost 4 bases, J lost 5 bases, and 2 bases stayed unmatched. The CDR3 sequence: CASSLTGGTEAFF. The CDR3 nucleotides are TGTGCCAGCAGTTTGACAGGGGGGACTGAAGCTTTCTTT.

The DNA of the CDR3 is TGTGCCAGCAGCTTAGTAGTGAGGACTAGCGGGAGGGCCGGGAGGGATGAGCAGTTCTTC. This sequence encodes CASSLVVRTSGRAGRDEQFF. The chain uses TRBV7-3 and TRBJ2-1, with 15 bases aligning to TRBD2. The CDR3 is made up of 20 amino acids. Unmatched junction bases numbered 16, after V lost 2 bases and J lost 8 bases. Germline V gene sequence: CDR1 SGHTA, CDR2 FQGTGA.

The chain employs TRBV7-9 and TRBJ2-2; 7 nucleotides agree with TRBD2. The CDR3 runs 15 residues. The germline gives CDR1 SEHNR, CDR2 FQNEAQ (reference sequence). Trimming removed 1 base from V and 8 bases from J; junction bases left unmatched: 7. CDR3: CASSLGLADRGELFF. The CDR3 bases are TGTGCCAGCAGCTTAGGACTAGCCGACCGTGGGGAGCTGTTTTTT.

The genes are TRBV5-1 and TRBJ2-7; D gene unclear. Germline CDR1 reads SGHRS; CDR2 reads YFSETQ. The length of the CDR3 is 12 residues. V lost 3 bases, J lost 3 bases, and 7 bases lay in between. As DNA, the CDR3 is TGCGCCAGCAGCTCAGGAATCTACGAGCAGTACTTC. Encoded protein: CASSSGIYEQYF.